A single sample is the source of the 29 T cell receptor beta chains below, sequenced in a study of tissue T cells after allogeneic stem cell transplantation. Only in-frame clones appear in the TCRdb table, and some are missing; sequencing was by immunoSEQ multiplex PCR. The top ten clones hold more than 0.65% of a sample with 20,000 to 25,000 clones, over 55% of them seen once. Sequencing input: spleen. These receptors were taken from a female BALB/c mouse in good health. MHC haplotype: H2-d.

Comments on this clone: The gene names given are mouse names. The read comes to an end 1 residue before the CDR3 does, leaving the germline J gene to fill in the end. The chain joins TRBV2 to TRBJ2-5; possibly TRBD2 for D (6 bases). Trimming pared 0 bases from V and 4 bases from J, leaving 11 bases between. CDR3 length equals 15 residues. The V gene's germline CDR1 is LGHNA and CDR2 YSYQKL. The CDR3 protein is CASSQDLAGEDTQYF. The sequenced part of the CDR3 DNA is TGTGCCAGCAGCCAAGATCTCGCTGGGGAAGACACCCAGTAC.

This clone came up once. Gene names are the mouse ones. Coverage ceases 1 residue before the CDR3 finishes, and the germline J gene fills in the end. The V gene is TRBV20, the J gene TRBJ1-3; D not resolved. V was cut by 0 bases and J by 0 bases, with 0 bases left in between. The CDR3 is 12 amino acids. Germline CDR1 reads GFQATS; CDR2 reads STVNSAI. CDR3 loop: CGARDSGNTLYF. CDR3 DNA (partial): TGTGGTGCTAGGGATTCTGGAAATACGCTCTAT.

This clone was detected a few times. Mouse gene names and germline throughout. The read terminates 1 residue before the CDR3 end, so the remaining end is supplied by the germline J gene. The rearrangement joins TRBV15 to TRBJ2-7, with a weak D call TRBD2 (6 bases). V was shortened by 4 bases and J by 7 bases, with 8 bases between the two germline ends. Germline loops: CDR1 SGHND, CDR2 FRSKSL. CDR3 size: 11 residues. The covered CDR3 bases are TGTGCCAGCAGTTGGGGGGAAGAACAGTAC. Protein product: CASSWGEEQY. The entire CDR3 reads CASSWGEEQYF.

This clone has more than one count but fewer than ten. Genes and germline come from the mouse. The read stops 1 residue short of the end of the CDR3; the missing end is completed from the germline J gene. The J gene is TRBJ2-7, the V gene TRBV29; D may be TRBD2 (7 bases). Germline V gives CDR1 MSHET, CDR2 SYDVDS. V was pared by 0 bases and J by 4 bases, with 13 bases between. This CDR3 region has 15 residues. Partial CDR3 DNA: TGTGCTAGCAGTTTATCGGGAGGGGGGCCTTATGAACAGTAC. It yields the protein CASSLSGGGPYEQY. The entire CDR3 protein reads CASSLSGGGPYEQYF.

Concerning this clone: The genes and germline here are from mouse. The CDR3 end lies 1 residue beyond the end of the read and is filled in from the germline J gene. V is TRBV5 and J is TRBJ2-5; 8 nucleotides agree with TRBD1. The CDR3 extends over 14 amino acids. Germline lookup yields CDR1 LGHNA and CDR2 YNLKQL (reference sequence). After removal of 5 bases from V and 2 bases from J, the junction contained 3 bases not matched to a gene. The part of the CDR3 DNA that was read is TGTGCCAGCAGCTACGGACAGGGCCAAGACACCCAGTAC. It specifies CASSYGQGQDTQY. The CDR3 in its entirety is CASSYGQGQDTQYF.

This clone was seen a handful of times. Gene and germline names: mouse. With the read ending 1 residue before the CDR3 end, the germline J gene is used to fill in that end. The chain couples TRBV4 to TRBJ1-4; D might be TRBD1 (6 bases). Germline V gene data show CDR1 as LGHDT and CDR2 as YNNKQL (reference sequence). Trimming removed 5 bases at V and 0 bases at J, with 10 bases between. The CDR3 has 15 residues. The CDR3 loop reads CASSTGTFSNERLFF. The DNA read from the CDR3 is TGTGCCAGCAGCACCGGGACATTTTCCAACGAAAGATTATTT.

With respect to this clone: Each gene name is a mouse one. Read data end 1 residue before the CDR3 end; the end is taken from the germline J gene. The rearrangement joins TRBV2 to TRBJ2-2; 9 bases agree with TRBD1. The CDR3 spans 16 residues. V shed 4 bases and J 3 bases; nucleotides not matched to a gene: 6. From germline, CDR1 is LGHNA and CDR2 YSYQKL. The CDR3: CASSPTGGGDTGQLYF. The CDR3 bases that were read are TGTGCCAGCAGCCCCACAGGGGGCGGGGACACCGGGCAGCTCTAC.

This clone has a handful of counts. Gene names and germline refer to mouse. The read ends 1 residue before the CDR3 terminus; that terminus is restored from the germline J gene. J is TRBJ2-7 and V is TRBV29; D unclear. This CDR3 has 12 residues. Germline assignment: CDR1 MSHET and CDR2 SYDVDS. V lost 5 bases and J lost 0, with 5 bases in between. The CDR3 is CASSRHSYEQYF. CDR3 bases read: TGTGCTAGCAGTAGACACTCCTATGAACAGTAC. Using reference TRBV29 and TRBJ2-7 for the parts outside the CDR3, the full variable domain is DMKVTQMPRYLIKRMGENVLLECGQDMSHETMYWYRQDPGLGLQLIYISYDVDSNSEGDIPKGYRVSRKKREHFSLILDSAKTNQTSVYFCASSRHSYEQYFGPGTRLTVL.

A note on this clone: The gene symbols are mouse symbols. The read ends 1 residue before the CDR3 terminus; that terminus is restored from the germline J gene. This chain links TRBV17 with TRBJ1-1; D remains unclear. The length of the CDR3 is 13 residues. Trimming removed 3 bases from V and 0 bases from J, with 5 bases in between. The germline V gene has CDR1 MNHDT and CDR2 YYDKIL. CDR3 residues: CASSSRQNTEVFF. The part of the CDR3 DNA that was read is TGTGCTAGCAGTAGTCGACAGAACACAGAAGTCTTC.

In regard to this clone: The gene symbols are mouse symbols. Read data end 1 residue before the CDR3 end; the end is taken from the germline J gene. V and J are TRBV2 and TRBJ1-6; a weak D match, TRBD1 (5 bases). TRBJ1-6 carries the ORF label, with uncertain function. This CDR3 is 15 amino acids long. Germline V gene sequence: CDR1 LGHNA, CDR2 YSYQKL. V was clipped by 0 bases and J by 7 bases, with 10 bases between them. CDR3 amino acids: CASSQESGLNSPLYF. The covered CDR3 bases are TGTGCCAGCAGCCAAGAGTCAGGGTTAAATTCGCCCCTCTAC.

As to this clone: Gene and germline names: mouse. CDR3 sequence: CASSGGHNSDYTF. CDR3 DNA, as far as it was read: TGTGCCAGCAGTGGGGGACATAACTCCGACTACACC. The rearrangement joins TRBV13-1 to TRBJ1-2; D perhaps matches TRBD1 (6 bases). Coverage ceases 1 residue before the CDR3 finishes, and the germline J gene fills in the end. The CDR3 covers 13 residues. Per germline, CDR1 NSHNY and CDR2 SYGAGN. V lost 3 bases and J lost 2, with 8 bases in between.

As regards this clone: Here the gene names and germline are mouse. Read data end 1 residue before the CDR3 end; the end is taken from the germline J gene. The chain couples TRBV13-3 to TRBJ2-1, with a tentative D call TRBD1 (6 bases). CDR1 and CDR2 (germline): NNHDY, SYVADS. V lost 2 bases, J lost 2 bases, and 11 bases lay in between. The CDR3 length is 15 residues. CDR3 bases read: TGTGCCAGCAGTGACCAGGACAGTCACTATGCTGAGCAGTTC. Translating it yields CASSDQDSHYAEQF. The entire CDR3 reads CASSDQDSHYAEQFF.

Worth noting for this clone: Mouse names are used for the genes. The CDR3 end is not reached by the read, which stops 1 residue before it; the germline J gene fills it in. V and J are TRBV19 and TRBJ1-1; D is ambiguous. Germline V gene data show CDR1 as FNHDT and CDR2 as SITEND (reference sequence). With 4 bases removed from V and 0 bases from J, the gap between germline ends came to 4 bases. This CDR3 comprises 12 residues. This chain's CDR3 is CASSSANTEVFF. CDR3 DNA (partial): TGTGCCAGCAGTTCTGCAAACACAGAAGTCTTC.

This clone turned up a few times. Mouse gene names and germline throughout. The read stops 1 residue short of the end of the CDR3; the missing end is completed from the germline J gene. The rearrangement joins TRBV1 to TRBJ2-7; D is possibly TRBD1 (6 bases). The CDR3 extends over 15 amino acids. CDR1 NSQYPW and CDR2 LRSPGD come from the germline V gene (reference sequence). V dropped 3 bases and J dropped 0 bases, with 12 bases sitting between them. The CDR3 loop reads CTCSAPGHSSYEQYF. Partial CDR3 DNA: TGCACCTGCAGTGCCCCGGGACATAGCTCCTATGAACAGTAC.

This clone was detected once. Gene names follow the mouse nomenclature. The read halts 1 residue ahead of the CDR3 end, with the missing end drawn from the germline J gene. The V and J genes are TRBV29 and TRBJ1-1; no clear D gene. Trimming took 2 bases from V and 1 from J, leaving 5 bases between them. CDR1 MSHET and CDR2 SYDVDS come from the germline V gene. The CDR3 consists of 13 residues. Partial CDR3 DNA: TGTGCTAGCAGTTTAGGGGTGAACACAGAAGTCTTC. Translated, it gives CASSLGVNTEVF. The CDR3 reads in full as CASSLGVNTEVFF.

For this clone: Gene names and germline refer to mouse. The CDR3 end lies 1 residue beyond the end of the read and is filled in from the germline J gene. The chain couples TRBV13-3 to TRBJ1-3; 8 bases align to TRBD1. The junction had 0 bases not matched to a gene; V was cut back by 2 bases and J by 2 bases. The CDR3 loop spans 14 amino acids. CDR1 is NNHDY and CDR2 is SYVADS in the germline V gene. Incomplete CDR3 DNA: TGTGCCAGCAGTGAACAGGGGGCTGGAAATACGCTCTAT. Translating it yields CASSEQGAGNTLY. The entire CDR3 is CASSEQGAGNTLYF.

In the case of this clone: All gene names here are mouse names. With the read ending 1 residue before the CDR3 end, the germline J gene is used to fill in that end. The J gene is TRBJ2-7, the V gene TRBV13-1, with 11 bases identical to TRBD2. V lost 0 bases, J lost 3 bases, and 5 bases stayed unmatched. The CDR3 consists of 16 residues. Germline V lookup: CDR1 NSHNY, CDR2 SYGAGN. CDR3 in amino acids: CASSDGTGTGGYEQYF. The DNA read from the CDR3 is TGTGCCAGCAGTGATGGGACCGGGACTGGGGGCTATGAACAGTAC.

To note about this clone: Gene names are the mouse ones. The read terminates 1 residue before the CDR3 end, so the remaining end is supplied by the germline J gene. Other DNA sequences from this sample encode an identical CDR3 as well. This chain uses TRBV20 with TRBJ2-1; 10 bases agree with TRBD2. Germline values: CDR1 GFQATS, CDR2 STVNSAI. There are 13 residues in the CDR3. V lost 0 bases to trimming and J lost 7 bases; unmatched junction nucleotides: 0. Incomplete CDR3 DNA: TGTGGTGCTAGGGACTGGGGGGGCGCTGAGCAGTTC. It yields the protein CGARDWGGAEQF. The CDR3 in full is CGARDWGGAEQFF.

As for this clone: Genes and germline are mouse. Partial CDR3 DNA: TGTGCCTGGAGTCGCTCCAGGGGGCTTGCAGAAACGCTGTAT. Residues: CAWSRSRGLAETLY. The entire CDR3 protein reads CAWSRSRGLAETLYF. This rearrangement joins TRBV31 to TRBJ2-3, with 8 nucleotides matching TRBD1. The sequence runs out 1 residue before the end of the CDR3; the remainder is reconstructed from the germline J gene. Per germline, CDR1 GKSSPN and CDR2 SITVG. With V trimmed by 1 base and J by 2 bases, 5 bases remained unmatched. The CDR3 spans 15 residues.

As regards this clone: The gene symbols are mouse symbols. Read coverage stops 1 residue before the CDR3 terminus; the germline J gene supplies the remainder. This sequence joins TRBV20 and TRBJ2-5, with 8 bases matching TRBD1. CDR1 is GFQATS, CDR2 STVNSAI, per germline. V shed 0 bases, J shed 3 bases, and the junction held 2 bases outside the gene matches. The CDR3 contains 14 residues. This CDR3 is CGARERTGQDTQYF. The covered CDR3 bases are TGTGGTGCTAGGGAACGGACAGGGCAAGACACCCAGTAC.

As concerns this clone: The gene symbols are mouse symbols. The read gets to within 1 residue of the CDR3 end, and the germline J gene fills in the rest. The genes are TRBV31 and TRBJ1-5, with 8 bases identical to TRBD1. From germline, CDR1 is GKSSPN and CDR2 SITVG. The CDR3 contains 13 residues. The V segment lost 5 bases and the J segment 3 bases; nucleotides outside the gene matches: 3. This CDR3 is CAWGQGSNQAPLF. The covered CDR3 bases are TGTGCCTGGGGACAGGGATCCAACCAGGCTCCGCTT.

This clone showed up just a few times. Each gene name is a mouse one. CDR3 DNA, as far as it was read: TGTGCCAGCAGCCAAGTGGGGGGCGAATATGAACAGTAC. Its translation is CASSQVGGEYEQY. The whole CDR3 sequence is CASSQVGGEYEQYF. The chain links TRBV5 to TRBJ2-7; D perhaps matches TRBD2 (7 bases). The read ends 1 residue before the CDR3 terminus; that terminus is restored from the germline J gene. The CDR3 length is 14 residues. Per germline, CDR1 LGHNA and CDR2 YNLKQL (reference sequence). The V end was cut by 1 base, the J end by 4 bases, with 11 bases between.

Concerning this clone: Mouse gene names apply. Read coverage stops 1 residue before the CDR3 terminus; the germline J gene supplies the remainder. V gene TRBV19 combines with J gene TRBJ2-7; 7 nucleotides agree with TRBD2. V was clipped by 2 bases and J by 3 bases; unmatched bases: 5. Germline loops: CDR1 FNHDT, CDR2 SITEND (reference sequence). The CDR3 runs 14 residues. CDR3 in amino acids: CASSIGGGNYEQYF. The CDR3 bases that were read are TGTGCCAGCAGTATTGGTGGGGGGAACTATGAACAGTAC.

Points on this clone: Mouse names are used for the genes. The read terminates 1 residue ahead of where the CDR3 ends, so the germline J gene completes it. The genes are TRBV13-1 and TRBJ1-2; no clear D. V was shortened by 1 base and J by 3 bases, with 7 bases between the two germline ends. CDR1 and CDR2 from the germline V gene are NSHNY and SYGAGN. This CDR3 spans 13 amino acids. The CDR3 spells CASSDYGYSDYTF. The sequenced CDR3 bases are TGTGCCAGCAGTGATTACGGGTACTCCGACTACACC.

This clone was detected only a few times. Mouse gene names and germline throughout. The read stops 1 residue short of the end of the CDR3; the missing end is completed from the germline J gene. The chain carries TRBV1 and TRBJ2-7; the match to TRBD1 covers 10 bases. The CDR3 has 15 amino acids. V lost 0 bases and J lost 5; bases outside the gene matches: 4. From germline, CDR1 is NSQYPW and CDR2 LRSPGD (reference sequence). CDR3 region: CTCSADPTGGDEQYF. Partial CDR3 DNA: TGCACCTGCAGTGCAGATCCGACAGGGGGCGATGAACAGTAC.

A word on this clone: Mouse names are used for the genes. The sequenced fragment ends 1 residue before the CDR3 boundary, so the rest is inferred from the germline J gene. This chain connects TRBV20 to TRBJ2-4; 8 nucleotides match TRBD1. This CDR3 has 13 amino acids. J gave up 6 bases and V 4 bases, and 6 bases lay outside the gene matches. Germline CDR1 and CDR2: GFQATS and STVNSAI. CDR3 DNA (partial): TGTGGTGCTACCAGGACAGGGCGGAACACCTTGTAC. Encoded protein: CGATRTGRNTLY. In full, the CDR3 reads CGATRTGRNTLYF.

Comments on this clone: The gene names given are mouse names. Read data end 1 residue before the CDR3 end; the end is taken from the germline J gene. This chain connects TRBV5 to TRBJ2-5, with a weak D call TRBD1 (6 bases). The CDR3 is 15 residues long. CDR1 is LGHNA, CDR2 YNLKQL, per germline (reference sequence). V gave up 4 bases and J gave up 0 bases, with 11 bases separating them. The CDR3 bases that were read are TGTGCCAGCAGCCCTCGGACAGTTAACCAAGACACCCAGTAC. As protein: CASSPRTVNQDTQY. The CDR3, in full, reads CASSPRTVNQDTQYF.

This clone was detected a few times. Gene names and germline match the mouse. The observed sequence ends 1 residue before the CDR3 terminus, with the missing tail filled in from the germline J gene. The gene calls are TRBV2 and TRBJ1-4, with TRBD1 as a possible D gene (5 bases). Trimming cost V 0 bases and J 3 bases, with 8 bases left between them. The CDR3 is 15 amino acids. Germline CDR1 LGHNA, CDR2 YSYQKL. CDR3 in amino acids: CASSQEGGTNERLFF. CDR3 bases read: TGTGCCAGCAGCCAAGAGGGGGGTACCAACGAAAGATTATTT. The whole variable domain, remainder taken from reference TRBV2 and TRBJ1-4, is DPKIIQKPKYLVAVTGSEKILICEQYLGHNAMYWYRQSAKKPLEFMFSYSYQKLMDNQTASSRFQPQSSKKNHLDLQITALKPDDSATYFCASSQEGGTNERLFFGHGTKLSVL.

This clone is a singleton in its sample. Gene and germline names: mouse. The read gets to within 1 residue of the CDR3 end, and the germline J gene fills in the rest. The chain recombines TRBV19 with TRBJ1-1, with TRBD1 matching over 7 bases. The V gene's germline CDR1 is FNHDT and CDR2 SITEND (reference sequence). The CDR3 loop spans 14 amino acids. The V gene end was trimmed by 0 bases and the J gene end by 6 bases; junction bases not matched to a gene: 5. CDR3 sequence reads: CASSIVGGAAEVFF. Partial CDR3 DNA: TGTGCCAGCAGTATAGTAGGGGGCGCGGCAGAAGTCTTC. Full variable domain (outside the CDR3, taken from reference TRBV19 and TRBJ1-1): GGIITQTPKFLIGQEGQKLTLKCQQNFNHDTMYWYRQDSGKGLRLIYYSITENDLQKGDLSEGYDASREKKSSFSLTVTSAQKNEMAVFLCASSIVGGAAEVFFGKGTRLTVV.